What follows are 8 T cell receptor beta chains derived from one specimen sequenced in a study of T cells in women clearing cervical HPV infection. TCRdb's table, derived via immunoSEQ multiplex PCR, lists solely in-frame clones and lacks some. This sample's table reports 25,000 to 35,000 clones. The specimen was blood buffy coat. These receptors were obtained from a woman between 18 and 70 years old with a cervical HPV16 infection that either progressed to CIN3+ or cleared (not recorded which).

With respect to this clone: The read ends 3 residues early relative to the CDR3; the germline J gene fills the gap. The chain is built from TRBV11-2 and TRBJ2-7; D not resolved. With 0 bases removed from V and 4 bases from J, the gap between germline ends came to 13 bases. This CDR3 comprises 15 residues. From germline, CDR1 is SGHAT and CDR2 FQNNGV. The CDR3 protein is CASSLDPSQIYEQYF. The covered CDR3 bases are TGTGCCAGCAGCTTAGATCCGTCACAAATTTACGAG.

Concerning this clone: With the read ending 3 residues before the CDR3 end, the germline J gene is used to fill in that end. The chain links TRBV2 to TRBJ2-4; 9 bases line up with TRBD2. Germline V gene sequence: CDR1 SNHLY, CDR2 FYNNEI. The length of the CDR3 is 12 residues. The sequenced part of the CDR3 DNA is TGTGCCAGCAGTGAAGCGCGGGGGGGT. Its translation: CASSEARGG. The entire CDR3 reads CASSEARGGQYF.

The part of the CDR3 DNA that was read is TGTGCCTGGAGTCAACAGGGCGTATACTCACCC. Its translation is CAWSQQGVYSP. The entire CDR3 is CAWSQQGVYSPLHF. V usage is TRBV30 and J usage is TRBJ1-6; TRBD1 is a possible D gene (6 bases). Sequencing ends 3 residues short of the CDR3 end; the germline J gene provides the rest. With 2 bases removed from V and 10 bases from J, the gap between germline ends came to 15 bases. This CDR3 has 14 residues. Germline V gene data show CDR1 as GTSNPN and CDR2 as SVGIG (reference sequence).

To note about this clone: The read ends 3 residues early relative to the CDR3; the germline J gene fills the gap. This rearrangement joins TRBV2 to TRBJ1-1, with 11 bases lining up with TRBD1. In germline, CDR1 is SNHLY, CDR2 FYNNEI. The CDR3 sequence is 15 residues long. V lost 8 bases to trimming and J lost 1 base; unmatched junction nucleotides: 6. CDR3 in amino acids: CASPRTGGRNTEAFF. The CDR3 DNA, read in part, is TGTGCCAGCCCTAGGACAGGGGGCCGGAACACTGAA.

A note on this clone: The DNA ends 3 residues before the CDR3 does, and the rest of the CDR3 is filled in from the germline J gene. This chain connects TRBV11-2 to TRBJ2-3; D is undetermined. Trimming pared 4 bases from V and 6 bases from J, leaving 11 bases between. The CDR3 totals 13 residues. The germline gives CDR1 SGHAT, CDR2 FQNNGV. The CDR3 region is CASSSRLGDTQYF. The CDR3 DNA, read in part, is TGTGCCAGCAGCTCAAGGTTGGGCGATACG.

As to this clone: The CDR3 extends 3 residues past the end of the read, so its final part is completed from the germline J gene. This sequence joins TRBV20-1 and TRBJ2-5; TRBD1 matches at 8 bases. Germline V gives CDR1 DFQATT, CDR2 SNEGSKA (reference sequence). This CDR3 is built from 13 residues. Trimming cost V 4 bases and J 4 bases; bases outside gene matches: 5. The sequenced CDR3 bases are TGCAGTGCTACGCGGACAGGGAGAGAGACC. The encoded protein is CSATRTGRET. The entire CDR3 protein is CSATRTGRETQYF.

On this clone: The CDR3 goes on 3 residues after the read ends, and that part is filled in from the germline J gene. The V and J genes are TRBV14 and TRBJ1-2, with a weak D call TRBD1 (5 bases). The length of the CDR3 is 15 residues. Germline CDR1 SGHDN, CDR2 FVKESK. V was cut by 7 bases and J by 2 bases, with 17 bases left in between. The DNA read from the CDR3 is TGTGCCAGCATCCTAGAGGAGCGGGGGAACTATGGC. Protein product: CASILEERGNYG. The full-length CDR3 reads as CASILEERGNYGYTF.

Concerning this clone itself: The read gets to within 3 residues of the CDR3 end, and the germline J gene fills in the rest. This specimen includes other DNA sequences encoding the same CDR3. This chain links TRBV2 with TRBJ2-3, with 10 bases matching TRBD2. Germline CDR1 and CDR2: SNHLY and FYNNEI. The CDR3 sequence is 15 residues long. V dropped 5 bases and J dropped 5; count of bases not matched to a gene: 7. CDR3 bases read: TGTGCCAGCAGTTCGCCTAGCGGGAGTGGAGATACG. This translates into CASSSPSGSGDT. The whole CDR3 region reads CASSSPSGSGDTQYF.